This T cell receptor beta chain originates from a study of T-cell reconstitution after alpha-beta-depleted transplantation in children. General study findings and limits: Surviving thymic progenitors and recipient T cells were the source of high TCRbeta diversity at day 60 in some patients. It was reported that alpha-beta T cells came from several hundred expanded graft clones (about two months after transplant).

Turning to this clonotype: Its antigen is not identified.

The authors prepared the TCRbeta library with unique molecular identifiers. Each CDR3 protein is one row after TCRdb ran MiXCR on the PCR reads. This sample yields about 980,000 distinct CDR3 sequences, of which about 29% are seen a single time; approximately 30% belongs to the top ten. V shed 2 bases and J 7 bases; nucleotides not matched to a gene: 8. This CDR3 spans 15 amino acids. The receptor was isolated from a boy younger than two who had a stem cell transplant for SCID, so the T cells may come from the graft donor. The chain combines TRBV12-3 or TRBV12-4 with TRBJ2-1, with 7 bases matching TRBD1. Sequences were derived from PBMCs, mostly from graft donor cells, sampled 360 days after TCRalphabeta/CD19-depleted stem cell transplant. The CDR3 DNA sequence: TGTGCCAGCAGTTTAAGGGGGCAGGGTGAGAATGAGCAGTTCTTC. As protein: CASSLRGQGENEQFF.